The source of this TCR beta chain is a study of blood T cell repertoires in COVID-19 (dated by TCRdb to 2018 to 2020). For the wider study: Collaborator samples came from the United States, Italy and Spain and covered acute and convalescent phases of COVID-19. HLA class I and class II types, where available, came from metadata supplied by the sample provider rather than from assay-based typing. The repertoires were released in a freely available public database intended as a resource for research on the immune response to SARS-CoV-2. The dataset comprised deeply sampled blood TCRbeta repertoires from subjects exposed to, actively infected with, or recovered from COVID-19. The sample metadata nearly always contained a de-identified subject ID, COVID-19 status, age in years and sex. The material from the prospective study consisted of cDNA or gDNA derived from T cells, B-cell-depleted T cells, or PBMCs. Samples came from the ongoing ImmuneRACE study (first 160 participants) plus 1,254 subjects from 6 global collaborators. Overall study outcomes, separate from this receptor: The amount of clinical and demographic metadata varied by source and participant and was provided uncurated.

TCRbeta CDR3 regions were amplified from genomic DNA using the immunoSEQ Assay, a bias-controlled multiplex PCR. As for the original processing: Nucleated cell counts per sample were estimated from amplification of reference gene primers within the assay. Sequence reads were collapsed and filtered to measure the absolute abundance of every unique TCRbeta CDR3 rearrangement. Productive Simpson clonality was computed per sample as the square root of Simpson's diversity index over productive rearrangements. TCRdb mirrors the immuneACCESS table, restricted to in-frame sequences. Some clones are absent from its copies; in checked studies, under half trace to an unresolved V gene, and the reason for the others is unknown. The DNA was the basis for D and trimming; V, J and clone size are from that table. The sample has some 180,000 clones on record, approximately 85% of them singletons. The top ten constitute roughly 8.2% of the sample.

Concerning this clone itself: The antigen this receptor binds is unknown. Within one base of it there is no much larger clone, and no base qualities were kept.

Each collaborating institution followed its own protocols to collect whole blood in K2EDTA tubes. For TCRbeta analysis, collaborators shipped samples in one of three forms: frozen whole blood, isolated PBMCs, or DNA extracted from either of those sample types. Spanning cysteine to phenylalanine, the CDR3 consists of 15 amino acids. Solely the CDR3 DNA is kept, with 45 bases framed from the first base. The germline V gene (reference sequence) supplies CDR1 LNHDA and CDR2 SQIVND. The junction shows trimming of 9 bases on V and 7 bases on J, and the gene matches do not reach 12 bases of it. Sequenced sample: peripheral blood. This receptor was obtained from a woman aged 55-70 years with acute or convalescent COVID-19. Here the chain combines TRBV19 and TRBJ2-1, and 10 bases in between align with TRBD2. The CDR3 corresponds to CASSPTASGGNEQFF. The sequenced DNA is TGTGCCAGCAGTCCCACGGCTAGCGGGGGAAATGAGCAGTTCTTC.